Each of the 18 T cell receptor beta chains below was sequenced from the same sample in a study of T cells in Graves' hyperthyroidism and ophthalmopathy. Regions amplified from RNA transcripts were the TCR beta CDR3 regions. HTBI primers were employed in a first-round RT-PCR of the TCR CDR3. In TCRdb, the multiplex PCR reads were re-called with MiXCR into one record per CDR3 protein. The sample records 200,000 to 250,000 distinct CDR3 sequences, roughly 15% being singletons. The sample comprised blood. The receptor set was obtained from a man in his fifties or sixties with Graves' hyperthyroidism.

This sequence joins TRBV11-3 and TRBJ2-7; either TRBD1 or TRBD2 may fit D (5 bases each). Germline CDR1 SGHNT, CDR2 YENEEA. CDR3 length: 14 amino acids. The germline V and J ends were trimmed by 1 base and 2 bases, with 9 bases remaining between them. CDR3 coding DNA: TGTGCCAGCAGCTTAGTTGGGACCCCCTACGAGCAGTACTTC. Residues: CASSLVGTPYEQYF.

J is TRBJ2-1 and V is TRBV20-1, with D uncertain. Trimming stripped 0 bases from V and 0 bases from J, with 9 bases between. Germline V gene data show CDR1 as DFQATT and CDR2 as SNEGSKA (reference sequence). This CDR3 contains 15 residues. The CDR3: CSARDRVSSYNEQFF. The CDR3, as DNA: TGCAGTGCTAGAGATCGGGTATCCTCCTACAATGAGCAGTTCTTC.

At least ten counts were recorded for this clonotype. The chain joins TRBV11-2 to TRBJ2-7, with 9 bases identical to TRBD2. With 6 bases clipped from V and 0 bases from J, the junction kept 9 bases outside the gene matches. The V gene's germline CDR1 is SGHAT and CDR2 FQNNGV. This CDR3 comprises 16 residues. This CDR3 is CASRTVAGESSYEQYF. In DNA, the CDR3 is TGTGCCAGCAGAACAGTAGCGGGAGAGAGCTCCTACGAGCAGTACTTC.

The sample holds a few counts of this clonotype. J is TRBJ1-1 and V is TRBV5-4, with TRBD1 identical over 7 bases. Germline lookup yields CDR1 SGHNT and CDR2 YYREEE (reference sequence). V was pared by 3 bases and J by 3 bases, with 5 bases of the junction left unmatched. The CDR3 covers 14 residues. The CDR3 nucleotides are TGTGCCAGCAGCTCCGGGACAGTTGACACTGAAGCTTTCTTT. Protein product: CASSSGTVDTEAFF.

This clonotype has ten or more counts. The J gene is TRBJ2-7, the V gene TRBV6-6; D is perhaps TRBD1 (5 bases). The CDR3 totals 14 residues. V was pared by 2 bases and J by 6 bases, with 14 bases between. The germline V gene has CDR1 MNHNY and CDR2 SVGAGI (reference sequence). CDR3 residues: CASSYAQGESEQYF. CDR3 DNA: TGTGCCAGCAGTTACGCCCAGGGTGAGAGCGAGCAGTACTTC.

The table lists this clonotype with a few counts. The V gene is TRBV6-1, the J gene TRBJ1-5; D gene unclear. Germline V gene data show CDR1 as MNHNS and CDR2 as SASEGT. The ends were cut back, 6 bases at V and 3 bases at J, with 6 bases in the middle. This CDR3 has 12 residues. The CDR3 loop reads CASSVLNQPQHF. CDR3 coding DNA: TGTGCCAGCAGCGTCCTCAATCAGCCCCAGCATTTT.

The V and J genes are TRBV7-9 and TRBJ1-1, with D unresolved. Per germline, CDR1 SEHNR and CDR2 FQNEAQ (reference sequence). V was cut by 5 bases and J by 3 bases, with 13 bases left in between. There are 14 residues in the CDR3. The CDR3 bases are TGTGCCAGCAGCCCGCAAACAGAGGACACTGAAGCTTTCTTT. Amino acid sequence: CASSPQTEDTEAFF.

In its sample, this clonotype was seen many times. This chain links TRBV7-6 with TRBJ2-7, with D perhaps assigned TRBD1 or TRBD2 (7 bases each). Per germline, CDR1 SGHVS and CDR2 FNYEAQ. The CDR3 length is 16 residues. The V end lost 0 bases, the J end lost 2 bases, and 14 bases lay between the germline ends. CDR3 coding DNA: TGTGCCAGCAGCTTAGCGGGAGGGACAGCTCCCTACGAGCAGTACTTC. It translates to CASSLAGGTAPYEQYF.

This clonotype was detected a few times. J is TRBJ2-1 and V is TRBV7-2; TRBD2 agrees at 11 bases. Trimming took 4 bases from V and 4 from J; bases not matched to a gene: 3. The CDR3 is 15 amino acids. CDR1 SGHTA and CDR2 FQGNSA come from the germline V gene. CDR3 in amino acids: CASSYWTSGYNEQFF. In DNA, the CDR3 is TGTGCCAGCAGCTATTGGACTAGCGGGTACAATGAGCAGTTCTTC.

V gene TRBV27 combines with J gene TRBJ2-7, with 10 bases aligning to TRBD2. Trimming at V came to 4 bases and at J to 0 bases, leaving 3 bases not matched to a gene. Germline CDR1 and CDR2: MNHEY and SMNVEV (reference sequence). The CDR3 totals 15 residues. CDR3 in DNA: TGTGCCAGCAGTTCCCGGACTAGCGGCTCCTACGAGCAGTACTTC. It translates to CASSSRTSGSYEQYF.

This clonotype has at least ten counts. The chain uses TRBV28 and TRBJ2-3; the D gene is possibly TRBD2 (5 bases). Germline CDR1 and CDR2: MDHEN and SYDVKM. This CDR3 is built from 15 residues. Trimming cost V 2 bases and J 4 bases, with 13 bases left between them. Here the CDR3 DNA reads TGTGCCAGCAGTTTAGCGGGCCCTGCGGCAGATACGCAGTATTTT. It translates to CASSLAGPAADTQYF.

This clonotype showed up many times. The V call is TRBV7-4, the J call TRBJ2-7; tentatively, D is TRBD2 (5 bases). The CDR3 is 15 amino acids. CDR1 is SGHVT and CDR2 is SQSDAQ in the germline V gene. V was cut by 2 bases and J by 2 bases, with 13 bases left in between. As DNA, the CDR3 is TGTGCCAGCAGCTTATTTGCTAGCAGAACCTACGAGCAGTACTTC. Translated, it gives CASSLFASRTYEQYF.

The table lists this clonotype with a few counts. The rearrangement uses TRBV14 and TRBJ2-1, with 9 bases aligning to TRBD1. V was pared by 3 bases and J by 9 bases, with 6 bases of the junction left unmatched. The CDR3 is 14 amino acids. Per the germline V gene, CDR1 is SGHDN and CDR2 is FVKESK. The CDR3 region is CASSQGQGGREQFF. Written as DNA, the CDR3 is TGTGCCAGCAGCCAGGGACAGGGTGGACGTGAGCAGTTCTTC.

CDR3 sequence reads: CASAHNSYEQYF. The DNA of the CDR3 is TGTGCCAGCGCCCACAACAGCTACGAGCAGTACTTC. This chain connects TRBV18 to TRBJ2-7, with unresolved D. V was pared by 8 bases and J by 3 bases, with 11 bases between. The length of the CDR3 is 12 residues. Looked up from germline, CDR1 is KGHSH and CDR2 is LQKENI. Based on the CDR3 plus reference TRBV18 and TRBJ2-7, the full variable domain is NAGVMQNPRHLVRRRGQEARLRCSPMKGHSHVYWYRQLPEEGLKFMVYLQKENIIDESGMPKERFSAEFPKEGPSILRIQQVVRGDSAAYFCASAHNSYEQYFGPGTRLTVT.

This clonotype showed up many times. The chain carries TRBV12-3 or TRBV12-4 and TRBJ1-4; maybe TRBD1 (5 bases). V was pared by 3 bases and J by 5 bases, with 7 bases between. There are 13 residues in the CDR3. This CDR3 is CASSLGPNEKLFF. The CDR3 bases are TGTGCCAGCAGTTTGGGGCCCAATGAAAAACTGTTTTTT.

This clonotype has ten or more counts. The rearrangement joins TRBV13 to TRBJ2-7, with 10 bases that match TRBD2. The CDR3 totals 14 residues. Germline V gene sequence: CDR1 PRHDT, CDR2 FYEKMQ (reference sequence). The junction had 4 bases not matched to a gene; V was cut back by 5 bases and J by 3 bases. CDR3 DNA sequence: TGTGCCAGCAGCGAAAGCGGGAGGGGCTACGAGCAGTACTTC. Translation: CASSESGRGYEQYF.

This clonotype was detected a few times. This sequence joins TRBV14 and TRBJ2-7, with 10 bases fitting TRBD1. Losses at the gene ends were 2 bases for V and 1 base for J; bases not matched to a gene: 8. Per germline, CDR1 SGHDN and CDR2 FVKESK. This CDR3 comprises 17 residues. CDR3 residues: CASSQPGTGVESYEQYF. Here the CDR3 DNA reads TGTGCCAGCAGCCAACCCGGGACAGGGGTCGAGTCCTACGAGCAGTACTTC.

V gene TRBV19 combines with J gene TRBJ1-5; 8 positions agree with TRBD1. The CDR3 sequence is 15 residues long. With V trimmed by 8 bases and J by 0 bases, 6 bases remained unmatched. Germline CDR1 reads LNHDA; CDR2 reads SQIVND (reference sequence). The CDR3 is CASGWGQDSNQPQHF. Written as DNA, the CDR3 is TGTGCCAGTGGTTGGGGACAGGATAGCAATCAGCCCCAGCATTTT.